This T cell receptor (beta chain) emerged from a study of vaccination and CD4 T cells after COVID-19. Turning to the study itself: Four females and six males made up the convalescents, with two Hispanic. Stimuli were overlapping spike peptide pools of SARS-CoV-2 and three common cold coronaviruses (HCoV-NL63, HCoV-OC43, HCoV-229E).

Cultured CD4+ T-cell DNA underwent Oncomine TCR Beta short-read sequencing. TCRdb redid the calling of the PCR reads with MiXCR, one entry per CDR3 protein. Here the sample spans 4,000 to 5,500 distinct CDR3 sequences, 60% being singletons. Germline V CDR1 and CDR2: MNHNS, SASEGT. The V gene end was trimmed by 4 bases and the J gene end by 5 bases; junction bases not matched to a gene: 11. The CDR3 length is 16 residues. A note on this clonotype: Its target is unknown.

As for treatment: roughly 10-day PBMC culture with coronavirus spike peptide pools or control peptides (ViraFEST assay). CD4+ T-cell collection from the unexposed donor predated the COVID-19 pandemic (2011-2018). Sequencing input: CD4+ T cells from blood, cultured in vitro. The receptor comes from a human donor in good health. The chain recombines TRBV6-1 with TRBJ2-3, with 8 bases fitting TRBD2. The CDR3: CASSVTSGPPGDTQYF. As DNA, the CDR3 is TGTGCCAGCAGTGTTACTAGCGGACCCCCGGGAGATACGCAGTATTTT.